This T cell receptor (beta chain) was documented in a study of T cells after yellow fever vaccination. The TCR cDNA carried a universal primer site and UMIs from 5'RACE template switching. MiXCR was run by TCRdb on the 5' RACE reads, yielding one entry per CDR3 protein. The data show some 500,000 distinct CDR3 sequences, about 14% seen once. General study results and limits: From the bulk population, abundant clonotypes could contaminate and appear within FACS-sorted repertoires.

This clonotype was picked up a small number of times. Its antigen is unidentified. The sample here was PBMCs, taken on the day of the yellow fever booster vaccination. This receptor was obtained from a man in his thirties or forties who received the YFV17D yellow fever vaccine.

CDR3 DNA: TGTGCCAGCAGCGGGATAGGGGAGACCCAGTACTTC. This gives the protein CASSGIGETQYF. The chain carries TRBV5-6 and TRBJ2-5; no clear D gene. Trimming took off 4 bases at V and 5 bases at J, with 9 bases between the two ends. Germline V lookup: CDR1 SGHDT, CDR2 YYEEEE. This CDR3 is 12 amino acids long.